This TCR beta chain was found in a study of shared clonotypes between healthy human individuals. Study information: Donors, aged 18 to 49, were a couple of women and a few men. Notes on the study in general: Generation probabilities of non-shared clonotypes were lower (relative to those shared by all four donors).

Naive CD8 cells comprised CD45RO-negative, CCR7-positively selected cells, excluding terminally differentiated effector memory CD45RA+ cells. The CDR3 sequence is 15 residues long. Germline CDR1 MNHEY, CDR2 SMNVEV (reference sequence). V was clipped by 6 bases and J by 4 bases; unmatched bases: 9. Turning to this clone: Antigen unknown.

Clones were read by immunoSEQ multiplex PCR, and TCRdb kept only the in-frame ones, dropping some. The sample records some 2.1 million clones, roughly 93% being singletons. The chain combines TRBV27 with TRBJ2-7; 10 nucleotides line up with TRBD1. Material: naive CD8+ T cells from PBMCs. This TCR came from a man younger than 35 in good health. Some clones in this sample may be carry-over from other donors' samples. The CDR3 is CASSNRPGQGYEQYF. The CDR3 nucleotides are TGTGCCAGCAGCAATCGTCCGGGACAGGGGTACGAGCAGTACTTC.